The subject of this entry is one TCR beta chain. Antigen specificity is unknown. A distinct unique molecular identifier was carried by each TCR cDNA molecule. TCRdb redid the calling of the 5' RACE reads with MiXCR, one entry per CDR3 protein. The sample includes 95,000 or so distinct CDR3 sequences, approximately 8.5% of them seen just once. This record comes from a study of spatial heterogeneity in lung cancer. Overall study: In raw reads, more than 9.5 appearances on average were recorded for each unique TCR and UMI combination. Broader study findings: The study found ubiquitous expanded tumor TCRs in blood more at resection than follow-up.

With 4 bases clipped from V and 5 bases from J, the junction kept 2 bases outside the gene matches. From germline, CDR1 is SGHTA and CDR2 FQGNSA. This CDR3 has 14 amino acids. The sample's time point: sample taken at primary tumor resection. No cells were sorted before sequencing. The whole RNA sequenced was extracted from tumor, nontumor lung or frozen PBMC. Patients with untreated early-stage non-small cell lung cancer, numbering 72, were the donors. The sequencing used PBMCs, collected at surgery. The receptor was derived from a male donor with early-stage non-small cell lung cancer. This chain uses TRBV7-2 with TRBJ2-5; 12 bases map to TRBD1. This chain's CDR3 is CASSWDRGPETQYF. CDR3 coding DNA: TGTGCCAGCAGCTGGGACAGGGGGCCGGAGACCCAGTACTTC.